Given below is one T cell receptor (beta chain) in context. Generated by immunoSEQ multiplex PCR, the TCRdb table keeps only in-frame clones and is missing some. The table records about 410,000 clones, roughly 87% of them present only once. The data derive from a study of blood T cell repertoires in COVID-19. The study counted Cohort 3 donors as recovered given two negative PCRs, clearance, or symptom resolution. The germline gives CDR1 MNHEY, CDR2 SMNVEV (reference sequence). Trimming removed 4 bases from V and 5 bases from J, with 11 bases in between. The CDR3 has 13 residues. Sequencing input: PBMCs or T cells enriched from blood (not recorded which). This TCR was recovered from a man aged 18-30 years who had recovered from COVID-19. The chain is built from TRBV27 and TRBJ1-1, with D perhaps TRBD1 (5 bases). CDR3 residues: CASSWGDGTEAFF. DNA of the CDR3: TGTGCCAGCAGTTGGGGGGATGGTACTGAAGCTTTCTTT.